This passage covers 4 T cell receptor beta chains from one sample sequenced in a study of spatial heterogeneity in lung cancer. TCRdb independently ran MiXCR on the 5' RACE reads; one entry per CDR3 protein. The data show some 85,000 distinct CDR3 sequences, 15% to 20% seen once. Time point reported: sample taken at primary tumor resection. Unsorted whole RNA from tumor, nontumor lung or frozen PBMC underwent sequencing. The specimen comprised PBMCs, sampled at surgery. Receptors were obtained from a male donor with early-stage non-small cell lung cancer.

The chain carries TRBV12-3 or TRBV12-4 and TRBJ2-7, with D tentatively TRBD1 (5 bases). V lost 6 bases and J 10 bases, leaving 16 bases between the germline ends. The CDR3 length is 12 residues. CDR3: CASSQGVQTQYF. The CDR3 bases are TGTGCCAGCAGCCAAGGGGTTCAGACTCAGTACTTC.

Worth noting for this clonotype: The junction departs from the called germline gene at one end, perhaps through a read error. This sequence joins TRBV28 and TRBJ2-3; 7 bases align to TRBD2. Germline values: CDR1 MDHEN, CDR2 SYDVKM. The CDR3 covers 15 residues. CDR3 DNA sequence: TGTGCCAGCAGCTCTCTAGCGGCTAGCACAGATACGCAGTGTTTT. Protein sequence: CASSSLAASTDTQCF.

Of note for this clonotype: The germline gene is not matched at one end of the junction; a read error may be the cause. This sequence joins TRBV4-2 and TRBJ1-6, with a possible D match to TRBD1 (6 bases). Germline CDR1 LGHNA, CDR2 YNFKEQ. The CDR3 totals 14 residues. The CDR3 reads CASSQDQGNLPLHF. In DNA, the CDR3 is TGTGCCAGCAGCCAAGATCAGGGGAATTTACCCCTCCACTTT.

V is TRBV5-4 and J is TRBJ2-5, with D perhaps matching TRBD2 (6 bases). V lost 2 bases to trimming and J lost 10 bases, with 12 bases between them. Germline V lookup: CDR1 SGHNT, CDR2 YYREEE (reference sequence). The CDR3 totals 12 residues. CDR3 amino acids: CASSFPSSDQYF. DNA of the CDR3: TGTGCCAGCAGCTTCCCCTCTAGCGACCAGTACTTC.